Listed below are T cell receptor beta chains from one sample, sequenced in a study of T cell responses to AZD1222 COVID-19 vaccine. Produced via immunoSEQ multiplex PCR; TCRdb's table is partial and in-frame only. The sample carries approximately 150,000 clones, roughly nine tenths recorded once. This sample comprised peripheral blood, obtained 28 days after the second AZD1222 dose. Every receptor here comes from an adult who received the AZD1222 COVID-19 vaccine. Each CDR3 is given with its conserved first and last residue. The D gene is left open where the match is weak. The size field is filled for only some rows; it gives once, few, many or a size class.

v_call: TRBV7-8
j_call: TRBJ1-1
clone_size: few
d_call: TRBD1
cdr3_nt: TGTGCCAGCAGCCCGGACAGGGGAGCTGAAGCTTTCTTT
cdr3_aa: CASSPDRGAEAFF

v_call: TRBV3-1/TRBV3-2
j_call: TRBJ1-1
clone_size: few
d_call: NA
cdr3_nt: TGTGCCAGCAGCCAAGAGCGGGGAGGAGAAGCTTTCTTT
cdr3_aa: CASSQERGGEAFF

v_call: TRBV7-9
j_call: TRBJ2-2
clone_size: NA
d_call: NA
cdr3_nt: TGTGCCAGCAGCCGCTCACCTGCCGGGGAGCTGTTTTTT
cdr3_aa: CASSRSPAGELFF

v_call: TRBV21-1
j_call: TRBJ1-3
clone_size: NA
d_call: NA
cdr3_nt: TGTGCCAGCAGCAAAGGGGCCGGGTTTCGTGGAAACACCATATATTTT
cdr3_aa: CASSKGAGFRGNTIYF

v_call: TRBV18
j_call: TRBJ2-2
clone_size: NA
d_call: NA
cdr3_nt: TGTGCCAGCTCCCACGTGTCGGGACACCTCACCGGGGAGCTGTTTTTT
cdr3_aa: CASSHVSGHLTGELFF

v_call: TRBV6-5
j_call: TRBJ2-3
clone_size: NA
d_call: TRBD2
cdr3_nt: TGTGCCAGCAGTTACGCAAGCGGGAGGGCAGATACGCAGTATTTT
cdr3_aa: CASSYASGRADTQYF

v_call: TRBV19
j_call: TRBJ1-1
clone_size: NA
d_call: NA
cdr3_nt: TGTGCCAGTAACCACGGTGGGACTGAAGCTTTCTTT
cdr3_aa: CASNHGGTEAFF

v_call: TRBV18
j_call: TRBJ1-1
clone_size: NA
d_call: NA
cdr3_nt: TGTGCCAGCTCACACGACAGTATGAACACTGAAGCTTTCTTT
cdr3_aa: CASSHDSMNTEAFF

v_call: TRBV2
j_call: TRBJ2-4
clone_size: NA
d_call: NA
cdr3_nt: TGTGCCAGCAGTGAAGCGCTGGGGGGACCCGCAGGATCCAAAAACATTCAGTACTTC
cdr3_aa: CASSEALGGPAGSKNIQYF

v_call: TRBV19
j_call: TRBJ2-1
clone_size: NA
d_call: NA
cdr3_nt: TGTGCCAGTAGTACTCCCCCTTGGGAGCAGTTCTTC
cdr3_aa: CASSTPPWEQFF

v_call: TRBV29-1
j_call: TRBJ2-3
clone_size: once
d_call: TRBD2
cdr3_nt: TGCAGCGTTGAGGAGCGGGAGAGCACAGATACGCAGTATTTT
cdr3_aa: CSVEERESTDTQYF

v_call: TRBV27
j_call: TRBJ1-1
clone_size: NA
d_call: TRBD1
cdr3_nt: TGTGCCAGCAGTTTAAGGAGAAGGACAGGGGGAGGGACTGAAGCTTTCTTT
cdr3_aa: CASSLRRRTGGGTEAFF

v_call: TRBV9
j_call: TRBJ1-1
clone_size: NA
d_call: NA
cdr3_nt: TGTGCCAGCAGCGGGACGGCTGGGGGAGGGTGGAAGAACACTGAAGCTTTCTTT
cdr3_aa: CASSGTAGGGWKNTEAFF

v_call: TRBV28
j_call: TRBJ2-3
clone_size: NA
d_call: NA
cdr3_nt: TGTGCCAGCAGTTTGGGCGGGAGCACAGATACGCAGTATTTT
cdr3_aa: CASSLGGSTDTQYF

v_call: TRBV28
j_call: TRBJ1-1
clone_size: NA
d_call: NA
cdr3_nt: TGTGCCAGCGCCCCCCGAATGGGGACTGAAGCTTTCTTT
cdr3_aa: CASAPRMGTEAFF

v_call: TRBV27
j_call: TRBJ1-1
clone_size: NA
d_call: TRBD1
cdr3_nt: TGTGCCAGCAGTTCCATTAGGGGGGACAGAGAAGCTTTCTTT
cdr3_aa: CASSSIRGDREAFF

v_call: TRBV2
j_call: TRBJ1-5
clone_size: NA
d_call: NA
cdr3_nt: TGTGCCAGCAGCACCGGGGGGAGGAGGGTCAATCAGCCCCAGCATTTT
cdr3_aa: CASSTGGRRVNQPQHF

v_call: TRBV20-1
j_call: TRBJ1-1
clone_size: once
d_call: NA
cdr3_nt: TGCAGTGCTAGTTGGAGGGGGAGGAACACTGAAGCTTTCTTT
cdr3_aa: CSASWRGRNTEAFF

v_call: TRBV7-2
j_call: TRBJ2-2
clone_size: NA
d_call: NA
cdr3_nt: TGTGCCAGCAGCTGGACCGCGTCCTCCGGGGAGCTGTTTTTT
cdr3_aa: CASSWTASSGELFF

v_call: TRBV18
j_call: TRBJ1-6
clone_size: NA
d_call: NA
cdr3_nt: TGTGCCAGCTCACCAGGGACATACAGAGATTCACCCCTCCACTTT
cdr3_aa: CASSPGTYRDSPLHF